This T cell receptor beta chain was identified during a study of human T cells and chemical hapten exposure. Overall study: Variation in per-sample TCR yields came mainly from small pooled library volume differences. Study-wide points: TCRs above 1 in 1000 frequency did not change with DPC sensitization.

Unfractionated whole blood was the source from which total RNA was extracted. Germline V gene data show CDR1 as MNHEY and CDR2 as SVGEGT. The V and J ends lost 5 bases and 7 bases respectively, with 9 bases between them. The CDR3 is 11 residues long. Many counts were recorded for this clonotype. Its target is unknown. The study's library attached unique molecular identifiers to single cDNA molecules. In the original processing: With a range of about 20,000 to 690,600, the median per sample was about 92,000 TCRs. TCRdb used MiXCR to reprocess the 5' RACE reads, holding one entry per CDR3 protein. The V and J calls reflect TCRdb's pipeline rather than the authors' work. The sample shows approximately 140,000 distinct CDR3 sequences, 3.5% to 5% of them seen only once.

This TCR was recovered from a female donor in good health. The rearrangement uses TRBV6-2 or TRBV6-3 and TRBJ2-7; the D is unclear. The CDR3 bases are TGTGCCAGCAGTAAACGACGTGAGCAGTACTTC. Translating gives CASSKRREQYF.